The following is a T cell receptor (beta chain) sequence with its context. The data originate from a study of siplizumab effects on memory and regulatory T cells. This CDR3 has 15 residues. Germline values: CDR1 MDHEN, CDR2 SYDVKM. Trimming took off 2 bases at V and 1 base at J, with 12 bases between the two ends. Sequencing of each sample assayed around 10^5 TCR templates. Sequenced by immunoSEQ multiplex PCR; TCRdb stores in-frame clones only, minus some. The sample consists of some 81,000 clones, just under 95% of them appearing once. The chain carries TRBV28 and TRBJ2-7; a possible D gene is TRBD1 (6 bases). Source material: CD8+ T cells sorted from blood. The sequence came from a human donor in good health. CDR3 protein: CASSLTTDRSYEQYF. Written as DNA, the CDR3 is TGTGCCAGCAGTTTAACTACGGACAGATCCTACGAGCAGTACTTC.